This entry is about one T cell receptor beta chain. Its antigen remains unidentified. The sample belongs to a study of T cell responses to AZD1222 COVID-19 vaccine. Overall study results and limits: The donor cohort was predominantly white British with a female majority, and clonal diversity may have been underestimated.

Per the germline V gene, CDR1 is SGDLS and CDR2 is YYNGEE. V was pared by 5 bases and J by 6 bases, with 15 bases between. The CDR3 spans 15 residues. The data were produced by immunoSEQ multiplex PCR, yet TCRdb's version contains in-frame clones alone and is incomplete. The profile covers fewer than 250,000 clones, with about 92% appearing a single time and roughly 1% taken by the ten largest. The sample in question was peripheral blood, obtained on day 0 of MenACWY control vaccination. The TCR sequence derives from an adult in good health. The chain has TRBV9 and TRBJ1-6; D is possibly TRBD1 (5 bases). DNA of the CDR3: TGTGCCAGCAGTAAACAGGAAGGCACTAATTCACCCCTCCACTTT. Its translation is CASSKQEGTNSPLHF.